These 16 T cell receptor beta chains were sequenced from one sample in a study of beta chain features in type 1 diabetes. Expressed TCRB transcripts got sequenced, as all isolated RNA was reverse transcribed. Measured with immunoSEQ multiplex PCR; TCRdb has only the in-frame clones, and not every one. The sample shows 430,000 or so clones, approximately 10% of them seen only once. Source material: naive CD4+ T cells from blood. The receptors come from a woman aged 18-35 years in good health.

The J gene is TRBJ2-1, the V gene TRBV11-3, with D hard to call. V lost 4 bases and J 4 bases, leaving 5 bases between the germline ends. The germline gives CDR1 SGHNT, CDR2 YENEEA. The CDR3 runs to 12 residues. CDR3 residues: CASSSLYNEQFF. For the CDR3, the DNA is TGTGCCAGCAGCTCGCTGTACAATGAGCAGTTCTTC.

J is TRBJ2-1 and V is TRBV5-1; 7 bases align to TRBD1. The CDR3 covers 15 residues. Germline values: CDR1 SGHRS, CDR2 YFSETQ. Trimming cost V 6 bases and J 4 bases; bases outside gene matches: 10. CDR3 region: CASNSGTVRYNEQFF. Here the CDR3 DNA reads TGCGCCAGCAACTCCGGGACAGTGAGATACAATGAGCAGTTCTTC.

The rearrangement joins TRBV7-3 to TRBJ2-3; D might be TRBD2 (5 bases). This CDR3 contains 14 residues. V was trimmed by 0 bases and J by 4 bases, leaving 8 bases between them. Germline V CDR1 and CDR2: SGHTA, FQGTGA. The CDR3 is CASSLTRAADTQYF. The CDR3 nucleotides read TGTGCCAGCAGCTTAACGAGAGCGGCAGATACGCAGTATTTT.

This clone was seen a few times. The V gene is TRBV7-9, the J gene TRBJ2-3; no reliable D call. V lost 5 bases, J lost 9 bases, and 12 bases lay in between. Germline CDR1 is SEHNR and CDR2 is FQNEAQ (reference sequence). This CDR3 contains 12 residues. CDR3 sequence: CASSLTSQTQYF. Written as DNA, the CDR3 is TGTGCCAGCAGCCTGACATCCCAAACGCAGTATTTT. The full variable domain, in which reference TRBV7-9 and TRBJ2-3 provide the parts outside the CDR3, is DTGVSQNPRHKITKRGQNVTFRCDPISEHNRLYWYRQTLGQGPEFLTYFQNEAQLEKSRLLSDRFSAERPKGSFSTLEIQRTEQGDSAMYLCASSLTSQTQYFGPGTRLTVL.

This clone was counted only a few times. This chain joins TRBV5-1 and TRBJ2-3; 12 nucleotides line up with TRBD2. Trimming removed 0 bases from V and 0 bases from J; junction bases left unmatched: 2. This CDR3 has 17 amino acids. The germline CDR1 and CDR2 sequences are SGHRS and YFSETQ. The CDR3 loop is CASSLGTSGMSTDTQYF. The CDR3 DNA reads as TGCGCCAGCAGCTTGGGGACTAGCGGGATGAGCACAGATACGCAGTATTTT.

The sample holds a few counts of this clone. This sequence joins TRBV5-1 and TRBJ2-1; 7 nucleotides align to TRBD1. Unmatched junction bases numbered 7, after V lost 4 bases and J lost 0 bases. Germline CDR1 reads SGHRS; CDR2 reads YFSETQ. The CDR3 consists of 16 residues. The CDR3 sequence: CASSNPGQNSYNEQFF. CDR3 coding DNA: TGCGCCAGCAGCAATCCGGGACAGAACTCCTACAATGAGCAGTTCTTC. The whole variable domain, filled in from reference TRBV5-1 and TRBJ2-1, reads KAGVTQTPRYLIKTRGQQVTLSCSPISGHRSVSWYQQTPGQGLQFLFEYFSETQRNKGNFPGRFSGRQFSNSRSEMNVSTLELGDSALYLCASSNPGQNSYNEQFFGPGTRLTVL.

This clone was picked up many times. The chain uses TRBV29-1 and TRBJ2-2, with D unclear. V was shortened by 1 base and J by 9 bases, with 9 bases between the two germline ends. CDR3 length equals 12 residues. Germline CDR1 is SQVTM and CDR2 is ANQGSEA. This chain's CDR3 is CSVEGDRRELFF. CDR3 bases: TGCAGCGTTGAAGGCGATAGGAGGGAGCTGTTTTTT.

This clone appeared a few times. The V call is TRBV9, the J call TRBJ2-4, with 7 bases lining up with TRBD2. Germline lookup yields CDR1 SGDLS and CDR2 YYNGEE. V trimming: 3 bases; J trimming: 3 bases; junction bases outside the gene matches: 12. The CDR3 loop spans 17 amino acids. The CDR3 DNA follows: TGTGCCAGCAGCGCCCGGGAAGGTCTAGCGGTCAAAAACATTCAGTACTTC. Translation gives CASSAREGLAVKNIQYF.

This clone was picked up a small number of times. The chain combines TRBV2 with TRBJ1-2; D may be TRBD1 (6 bases). Germline loops: CDR1 SNHLY, CDR2 FYNNEI. The CDR3 runs to 14 residues. Trimming removed 2 bases from V and 8 bases from J, with 15 bases in between. CDR3 loop: CASSESGAYWGYTF. The CDR3 coding sequence is TGTGCCAGCAGTGAATCGGGGGCGTACTGGGGCTACACCTTC.

This chain links TRBV6-1 with TRBJ2-7, with D unresolved. Germline V CDR1 and CDR2: MNHNS, SASEGT. V was trimmed by 2 bases and J by 8 bases, leaving 7 bases between them. The CDR3 consists of 11 residues. The CDR3 sequence: CASSESPKQYV. The CDR3, as DNA: TGTGCCAGCAGTGAATCGCCCAAGCAGTACGTC.

This clone was recorded at least ten times. This chain links TRBV9 with TRBJ1-6, with a weak D call TRBD1 (6 bases). The ends were cut back, 3 bases at V and 8 bases at J, with 9 bases in the middle. This CDR3 is 13 amino acids long. Germline V lookup: CDR1 SGDLS, CDR2 YYNGEE. In DNA form, the CDR3 reads TGTGCCAGCAGCGGTACAGGGTATTCACCCCTCCACTTT. The encoded protein is CASSGTGYSPLHF.

The V and J genes are TRBV7-8 and TRBJ2-1; D might be TRBD1 (5 bases). CDR3 size: 14 residues. Germline V gene data show CDR1 as SGHVS and CDR2 as FQNEAQ. V was clipped by 1 base and J by 8 bases, with 12 bases between them. The CDR3 protein is CASSLVWLGDEQFF. CDR3 nucleotide sequence: TGTGCCAGCAGCTTAGTTTGGCTAGGGGATGAGCAGTTCTTC. Full variable domain (missing parts from reference TRBV7-8 and TRBJ2-1): GAGVSQSPRYKVAKRGQDVALRCDPISGHVSLFWYQQALGQGPEFLTYFQNEAQLDKSGLPSDRFFAERPEGSVSTLKIQRTQQEDSAVYLCASSLVWLGDEQFFGPGTRLTVL.

This chain links TRBV29-1 with TRBJ1-2; 7 bases are shared with TRBD1. V shed 5 bases and J 1 base; nucleotides not matched to a gene: 10. CDR1 and CDR2 (germline): SQVTM, ANQGSEA. The CDR3 runs to 15 residues. The DNA for the CDR3 is TGCAGCGTTCCCCGGGGGACAGCGTTTAACTATGGCTACACCTTC. Protein: CSVPRGTAFNYGYTF.

The chain couples TRBV7-2 to TRBJ2-1; 7 bases match TRBD2. Trimming cost V 5 bases and J 6 bases; bases outside gene matches: 13. CDR3 length: 16 amino acids. The germline gives CDR1 SGHTA, CDR2 FQGNSA. CDR3 amino acids: CASSIHGLAGLNEQFF. The CDR3 DNA sequence: TGTGCCAGCAGCATACACGGATTAGCGGGCCTCAATGAGCAGTTCTTC.

The V gene is TRBV6-5, the J gene TRBJ2-7; possible D gene TRBD2, 6 bases. The V gene lost 6 bases and the J gene lost 4 bases, with 13 bases spanning the gap. The CDR3 has 13 residues. The germline CDR1 and CDR2 sequences are MNHEY and SVGAGI. The CDR3 here is CASRGGSGYEQYF. The CDR3 bases are TGTGCCAGCAGGGGAGGTTCGGGGTACGAGCAGTACTTC.

The chain uses TRBV25-1 and TRBJ1-4; D gene uncertain. The length of the CDR3 is 14 residues. Germline CDR1 reads MGHDK; CDR2 reads SYGVNS. Trimming removed 0 bases from V and 6 bases from J, with 8 bases in between. The CDR3 is CASSEYYEDEKLFF. CDR3 coding DNA: TGTGCCAGCAGTGAATACTACGAAGATGAAAAACTGTTTTTT.